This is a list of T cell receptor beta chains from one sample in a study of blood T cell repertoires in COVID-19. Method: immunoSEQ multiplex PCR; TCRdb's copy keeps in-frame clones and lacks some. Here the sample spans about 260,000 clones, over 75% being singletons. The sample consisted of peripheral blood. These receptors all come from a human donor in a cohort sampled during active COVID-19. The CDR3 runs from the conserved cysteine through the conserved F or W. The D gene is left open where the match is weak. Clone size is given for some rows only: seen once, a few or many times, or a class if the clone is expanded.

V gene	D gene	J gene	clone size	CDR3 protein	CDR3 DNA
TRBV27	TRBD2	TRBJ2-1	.	CASSLFGGGGTRGNEQFF	TGTGCCAGCAGTTTATTCGGCGGGGGGGGGACTAGAGGCAATGAGCAGTTCTTC
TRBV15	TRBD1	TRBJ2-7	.	CATSKAYGTGDEQYF	TGTGCCACCAGCAAGGCCTACGGGACAGGAGACGAGCAGTACTTC
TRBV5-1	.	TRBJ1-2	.	CASSTGEVYGYTF	TGCGCCAGCAGCACCGGAGAGGTGTATGGCTACACCTTC
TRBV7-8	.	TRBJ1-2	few	CASSQNRWNYGYTF	TGTGCCAGCAGTCAGAACAGGTGGAACTATGGCTACACCTTC
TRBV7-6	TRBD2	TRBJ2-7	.	CASSLGPGTSGRRAYEQYF	TGTGCCAGCAGCTTAGGACCCGGGACTAGCGGGAGGAGAGCCTACGAGCAGTACTTC
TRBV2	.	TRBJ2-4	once	CASSEARGGSYKNIQYF	TGTGCCAGCAGTGAAGCGCGCGGCGGCTCCTATAAAAACATTCAGTACTTC
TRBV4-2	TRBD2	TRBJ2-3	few	CASSQSRLAGGIRDTQYF	TGTGCCAGCAGCCAATCTCGACTAGCGGGAGGGATTAGGGATACGCAGTATTTT
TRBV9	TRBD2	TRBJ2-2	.	CASSARLAGVTGELFF	TGTGCCAGCAGCGCGCGACTAGCGGGAGTAACCGGGGAGCTGTTTTTT
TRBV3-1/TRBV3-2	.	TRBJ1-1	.	CASSQAGGAFF	TGTGCCAGCAGCCAAGCTGGGGGGGCTTTCTTT
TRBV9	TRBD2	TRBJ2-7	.	CASSVVASGSLYEQYF	TGTGCCAGCAGCGTAGTGGCTAGCGGGAGCCTCTACGAGCAGTACTTC
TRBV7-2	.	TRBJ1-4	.	CASSLDRRAGRIF	TGTGCCAGCAGCTTAGACAGGCGAGCAGGTCGGATTTTT
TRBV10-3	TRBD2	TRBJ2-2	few	CAISGTAPTSLAGTGELFF	TGTGCCATCAGTGGCACAGCCCCGACATCGTTAGCGGGAACCGGGGAGCTGTTTTTT
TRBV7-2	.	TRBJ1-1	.	CASSLGWGMNTEAFF	TGTGCCAGCAGCTTAGGCTGGGGCATGAACACTGAAGCTTTCTTT
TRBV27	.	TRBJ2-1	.	CASSGGGEQFF	TGTGCCAGCTCGGGGGGCGGAGAGCAGTTCTTC
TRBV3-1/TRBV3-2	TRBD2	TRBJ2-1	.	CASSQQTGLAANEQFF	TGTGCCAGCAGCCAGCAAACGGGACTAGCGGCCAATGAGCAGTTCTTC
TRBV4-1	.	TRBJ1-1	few	CASRPPGSNTEAFF	TGCGCCAGCAGACCTCCAGGATCGAACACTGAAGCTTTCTTT
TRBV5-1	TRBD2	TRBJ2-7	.	CASRMTSGRLDEQYF	TGCGCCAGCAGGATGACTAGCGGGAGGCTTGACGAGCAGTACTTC
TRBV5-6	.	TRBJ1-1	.	CASSYEQGTEAFF	TGTGCCAGCAGCTATGAACAGGGCACTGAAGCTTTCTTT
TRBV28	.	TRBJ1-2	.	CASRDSKYGYTF	TGTGCCAGCAGAGACAGCAAATATGGCTACACCTTC
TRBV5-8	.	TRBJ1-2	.	CASSFFKGLDTRVYGYTF	TGTGCCAGCAGCTTTTTTAAGGGGCTGGACACGCGAGTCTATGGCTACACCTTC